The entry below gives a single T cell receptor (beta chain) sequence along with its context. What it recognizes is unknown. The data belong to a study of T cell responses to AZD1222 COVID-19 vaccine. The CDR3 has 15 amino acids. V was clipped by 5 bases and J by 2 bases; unmatched bases: 8. The germline gives CDR1 MNHEY, CDR2 SVGAGI. Profiled with immunoSEQ multiplex PCR; TCRdb holds only in-frame clones, not every one. The repertoire holds more than 150,000 clones, with about 89% as singletons. Findings and limits, study-wide: Regions 160-218 and 743-854 dominated among vaccine-associated CD4 TCRs spanning spike.

This specimen consisted of peripheral blood, obtained 28 days after the second AZD1222 dose. The source of this sequence is an adult who received the AZD1222 COVID-19 vaccine. The J gene is TRBJ2-7, the V gene TRBV6-5, with 8 bases fitting TRBD2. CDR3 in DNA: TGTGCCAGCAGTCCAATAGCGGGAAGGGCCTACGAGCAGTACTTC. Translated, it gives CASSPIAGRAYEQYF.